This T cell receptor beta chain was captured by sequencing in a study of Ad26.COV2.S vaccination and SARS-CoV-2 variants. The treatment here: about 20 received Ad26.COV2.S at low or high dose, single or two shots; several received placebo; per-sample allocation not given. At day 63 after the first vaccine or placebo injection, samples were drawn. V lost 5 bases, J lost 3 bases, and 6 bases stayed unmatched. The CDR3 consists of 14 residues. Germline values: CDR1 MGHRA, CDR2 YSYEKL. Generated by immunoSEQ multiplex PCR, the TCRdb table keeps only in-frame clones and is missing some. The sample contains about 440,000 clones, roughly 87% of which appear only once.

The TCR originated in a person between 18 and 60 years old who received the Ad26.COV2.S COVID-19 vaccine or a placebo. Source: peripheral blood, taken in a trial of Ad26.COV2.S vaccine versus placebo. The rearrangement joins TRBV4-1 to TRBJ2-7, with TRBD2 matching 8 bases. The CDR3 is CASSGLAGVYEQYF. The CDR3 DNA follows: TGCGCCAGCAGCGGCCTAGCGGGCGTCTACGAGCAGTACTTC.